The present T cell receptor (delta chain) was sequenced within a study of gamma-delta chains in newborns, infants, children. Across the study: Innate gammadelta T cells reportedly expand polyclonally right after birth, driven by microbial exposure, per the title.

The CDR3 sequence is 18 residues long. Germline lookup yields CDR1 GEAIGNYY and CDR2 EKD. After removal of 3 bases from V and 3 bases from J, the junction contained 5 bases not matched to a gene. With regard to this clone: This sample also contains other DNA sequences that code for the same CDR3.

TCRdb re-processed the reads using CATT. The sample contains 14,000 to 15,000 delta-chain clones, approximately 7% of which appear only once. Specimen: blood. The clonotype originates from a child who was a newborn, infant or young child, either healthy, febrile or measles-vaccinated (not recorded which). J is TRDJ3 and V is TRDV2, with 12 nucleotides matching TRDD3. CDR3 region: CACDVLGDTNWDTRQMFF. For the CDR3, the DNA is TGTGCCTGTGACGTACTGGGGGATACAAACTGGGACACCCGACAGATGTTTTTC.